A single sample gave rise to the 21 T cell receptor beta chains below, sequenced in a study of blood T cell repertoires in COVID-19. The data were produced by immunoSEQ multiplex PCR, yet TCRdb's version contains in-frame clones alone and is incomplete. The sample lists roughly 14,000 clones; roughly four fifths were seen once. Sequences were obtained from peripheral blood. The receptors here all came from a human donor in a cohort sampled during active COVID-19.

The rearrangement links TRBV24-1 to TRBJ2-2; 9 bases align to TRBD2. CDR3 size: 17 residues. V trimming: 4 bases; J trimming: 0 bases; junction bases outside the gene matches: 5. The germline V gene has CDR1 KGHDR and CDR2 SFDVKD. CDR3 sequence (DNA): TGTGCCACCAGTGACCCAGCGGGGGGAGCGAACACCGGGGAGCTGTTTTTT. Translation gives CATSDPAGGANTGELFF.

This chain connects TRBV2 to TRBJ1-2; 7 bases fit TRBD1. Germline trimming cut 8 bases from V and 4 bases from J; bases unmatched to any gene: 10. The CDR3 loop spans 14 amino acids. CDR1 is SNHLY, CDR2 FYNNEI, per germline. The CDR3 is CASPRRGQSYGYTF. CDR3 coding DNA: TGTGCCAGCCCACGGAGGGGGCAGAGCTATGGCTACACCTTC.

This CDR3 is CASSPDRGFSYEQYF. The CDR3, as DNA: TGTGCCAGCAGTCCCGACAGGGGGTTCTCCTACGAGCAGTACTTC. This chain connects TRBV6-5 to TRBJ2-7; 9 bases line up with TRBD1. V was pared by 5 bases and J by 0 bases, with 5 bases of the junction left unmatched. This CDR3 contains 15 residues. Germline-derived CDR1 and CDR2 are MNHEY and SVGAGI.

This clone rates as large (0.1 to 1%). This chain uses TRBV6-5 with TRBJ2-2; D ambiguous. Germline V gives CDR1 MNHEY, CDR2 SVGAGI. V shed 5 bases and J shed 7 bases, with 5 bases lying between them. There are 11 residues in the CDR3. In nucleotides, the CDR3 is TGTGCCAGCAGTCCGGGCGGGGAGCTGTTTTTT. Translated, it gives CASSPGGELFF.

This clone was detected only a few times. The CDR3 is CASRTGVAGNTIYF. CDR3 sequence (DNA): TGTGCCAGCAGAACAGGGGTAGCTGGAAACACCATATATTTT. The rearrangement joins TRBV6-5 to TRBJ1-3; 7 bases fit TRBD1. V dropped 6 bases and J dropped 2; count of bases not matched to a gene: 4. This CDR3 is 14 amino acids long. Germline values: CDR1 MNHEY, CDR2 SVGAGI.

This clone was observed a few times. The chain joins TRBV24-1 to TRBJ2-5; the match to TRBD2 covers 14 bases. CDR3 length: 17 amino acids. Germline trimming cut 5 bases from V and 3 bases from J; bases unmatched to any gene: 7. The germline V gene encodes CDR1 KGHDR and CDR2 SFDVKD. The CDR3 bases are TGTGCCACCAGTGCACACGGGACTAGCGGGGGAAAAGAGACCCAGTACTTC. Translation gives CATSAHGTSGGKETQYF.

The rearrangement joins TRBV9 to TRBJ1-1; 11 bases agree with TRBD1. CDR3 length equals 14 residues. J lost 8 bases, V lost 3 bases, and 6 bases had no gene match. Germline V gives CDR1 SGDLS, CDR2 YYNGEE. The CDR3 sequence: CASSAGQGAIEAFF. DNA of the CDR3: TGTGCCAGCAGCGCCGGACAGGGGGCAATCGAAGCTTTCTTT. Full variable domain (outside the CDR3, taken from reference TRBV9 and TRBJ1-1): DSGVTQTPKHLITATGQRVTLRCSPRSGDLSVYWYQQSLDQGLQFLIQYYNGEERAKGNILERFSAQQFPDLHSELNLSSLELGDSALYFCASSAGQGAIEAFFGQGTRLTVV.

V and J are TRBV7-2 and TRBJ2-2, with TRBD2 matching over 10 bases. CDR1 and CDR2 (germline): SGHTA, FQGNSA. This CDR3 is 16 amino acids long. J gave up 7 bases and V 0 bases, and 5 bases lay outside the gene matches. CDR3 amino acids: CASSLAFGLADGELFF. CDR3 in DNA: TGTGCCAGCAGCTTAGCTTTTGGACTAGCGGACGGGGAGCTGTTTTTT.

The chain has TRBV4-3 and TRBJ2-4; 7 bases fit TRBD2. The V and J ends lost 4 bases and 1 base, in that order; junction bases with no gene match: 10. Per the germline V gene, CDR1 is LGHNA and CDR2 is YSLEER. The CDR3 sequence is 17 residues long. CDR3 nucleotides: TGCGCCAGCAGCCCCTCCTGGGGGGGTATCGCCAAAAACATTCAGTACTTC. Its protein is CASSPSWGGIAKNIQYF.

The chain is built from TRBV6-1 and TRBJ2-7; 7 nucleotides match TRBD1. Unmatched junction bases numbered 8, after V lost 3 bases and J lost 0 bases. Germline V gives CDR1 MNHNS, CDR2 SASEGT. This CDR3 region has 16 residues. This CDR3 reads CASSEGTDLSSYEQYF. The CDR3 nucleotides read TGTGCCAGCAGTGAGGGGACAGACCTCAGCTCCTACGAGCAGTACTTC.

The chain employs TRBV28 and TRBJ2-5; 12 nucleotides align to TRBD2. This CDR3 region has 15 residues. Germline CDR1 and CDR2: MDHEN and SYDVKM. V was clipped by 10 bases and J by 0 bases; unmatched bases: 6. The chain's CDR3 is CATLGTSGYQETQYF. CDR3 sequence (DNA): TGTGCCACCCTCGGGACTAGCGGGTACCAAGAGACCCAGTACTTC.

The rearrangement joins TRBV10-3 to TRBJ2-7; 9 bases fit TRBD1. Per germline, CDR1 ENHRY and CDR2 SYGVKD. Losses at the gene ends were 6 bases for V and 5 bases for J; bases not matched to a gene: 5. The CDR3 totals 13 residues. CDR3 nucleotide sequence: TGTGCCATCAGCAACAGGGGGCAGGACGAGCAGTACTTC. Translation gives CAISNRGQDEQYF.

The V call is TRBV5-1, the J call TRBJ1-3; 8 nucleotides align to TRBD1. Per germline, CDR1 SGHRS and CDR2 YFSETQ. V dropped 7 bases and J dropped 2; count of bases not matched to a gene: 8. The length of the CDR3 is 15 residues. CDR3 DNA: TGCGCCAGCGCCGCTACACAGGGGGCTGGAAACACCATATATTTT. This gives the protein CASAATQGAGNTIYF.

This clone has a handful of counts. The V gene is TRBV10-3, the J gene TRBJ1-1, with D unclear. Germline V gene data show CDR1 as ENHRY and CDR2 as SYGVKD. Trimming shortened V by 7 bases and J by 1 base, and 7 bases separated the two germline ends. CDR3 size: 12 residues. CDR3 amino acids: CAIKTPNTEAFF. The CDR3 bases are TGTGCCATCAAGACACCGAACACTGAAGCTTTCTTT.

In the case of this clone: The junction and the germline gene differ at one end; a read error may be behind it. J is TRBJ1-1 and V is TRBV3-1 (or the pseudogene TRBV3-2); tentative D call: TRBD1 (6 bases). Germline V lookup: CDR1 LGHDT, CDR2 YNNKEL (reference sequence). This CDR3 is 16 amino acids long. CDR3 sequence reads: CAGSPDSMQGNTEAFF. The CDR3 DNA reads TGTGCCGGCAGCCCGGACAGTATGCAAGGGAACACTGAAGCTTTCTTT.

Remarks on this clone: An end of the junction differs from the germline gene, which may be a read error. This CDR3 is CASSLGAQSRTPEGVAF. DNA for the CDR3: TGTGCCAGCAGTTTAGGGGCCCAGTCGAGGACTCCTGAGGGAGTAGCCTTC. The chain couples TRBV7-9 to TRBJ1-2, with D possibly being TRBD1 (5 bases). In germline, CDR1 is SEHNR, CDR2 FQNEAQ (reference sequence). The CDR3 is made up of 17 amino acids.

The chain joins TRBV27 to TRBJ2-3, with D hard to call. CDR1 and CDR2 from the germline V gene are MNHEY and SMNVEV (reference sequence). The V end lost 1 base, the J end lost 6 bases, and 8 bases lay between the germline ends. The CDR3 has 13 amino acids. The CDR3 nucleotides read TGTGCCAGCAGTTTATTGTACTTGGATACGCAGTATTTT. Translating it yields CASSLLYLDTQYF.

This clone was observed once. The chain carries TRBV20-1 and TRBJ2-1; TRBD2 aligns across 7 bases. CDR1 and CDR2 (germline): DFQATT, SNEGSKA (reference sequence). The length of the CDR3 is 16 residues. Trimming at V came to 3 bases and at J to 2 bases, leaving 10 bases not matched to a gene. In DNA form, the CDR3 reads TGCAGTGCTAGTGGTACAGCGGGAACCACCTACAATGAGCAGTTCTTC. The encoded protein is CSASGTAGTTYNEQFF.

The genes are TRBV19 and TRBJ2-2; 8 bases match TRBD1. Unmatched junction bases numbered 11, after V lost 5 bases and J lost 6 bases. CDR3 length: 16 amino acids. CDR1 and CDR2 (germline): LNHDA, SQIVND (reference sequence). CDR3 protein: CASSPQAGQVAGELFF. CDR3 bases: TGTGCCAGTAGTCCACAGGCGGGACAGGTTGCCGGGGAGCTGTTTTTT.

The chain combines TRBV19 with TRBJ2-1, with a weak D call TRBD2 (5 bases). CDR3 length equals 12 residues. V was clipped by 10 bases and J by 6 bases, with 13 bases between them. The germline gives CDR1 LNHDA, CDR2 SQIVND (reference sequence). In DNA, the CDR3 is TGTGCCACGACGAGAGGGAGCAATGAGCAGTTCTTC. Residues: CATTRGSNEQFF.

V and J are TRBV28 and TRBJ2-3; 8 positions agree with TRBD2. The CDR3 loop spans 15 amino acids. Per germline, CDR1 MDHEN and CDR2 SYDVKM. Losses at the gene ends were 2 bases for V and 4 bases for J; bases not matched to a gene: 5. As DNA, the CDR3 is TGTGCCAGCAGTTTAGAAGCGGGAGTTGCAGATACGCAGTATTTT. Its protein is CASSLEAGVADTQYF.